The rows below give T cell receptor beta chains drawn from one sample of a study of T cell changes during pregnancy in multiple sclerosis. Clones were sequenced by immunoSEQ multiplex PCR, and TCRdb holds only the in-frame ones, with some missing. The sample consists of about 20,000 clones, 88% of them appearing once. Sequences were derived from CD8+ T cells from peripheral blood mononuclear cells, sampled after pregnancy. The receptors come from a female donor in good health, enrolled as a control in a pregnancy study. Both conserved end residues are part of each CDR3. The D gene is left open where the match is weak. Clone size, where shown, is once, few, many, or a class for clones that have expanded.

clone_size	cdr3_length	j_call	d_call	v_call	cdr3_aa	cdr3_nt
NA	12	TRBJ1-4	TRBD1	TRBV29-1	CSEGQGGEKLFF	TGCAGCGAAGGACAGGGCGGTGAAAAACTGTTTTTT
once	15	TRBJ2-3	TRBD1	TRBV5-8	CASSPGTGGSDTQYF	TGTGCCAGCAGCCCGGGGACAGGGGGAAGTGATACGCAGTATTTT
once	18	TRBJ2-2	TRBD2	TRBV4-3	CASSPTGLAGVGTGELFF	TGCGCCAGCAGCCCTACGGGACTAGCGGGGGTTGGCACCGGGGAGCTGTTTTTT
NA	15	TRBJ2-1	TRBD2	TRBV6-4	CASSTLAGGLNEQFF	TGTGCCAGCAGCACACTAGCGGGGGGGCTTAATGAGCAGTTCTTC
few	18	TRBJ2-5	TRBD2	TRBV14	CASSQDSWRGGLQETQYF	TGTGCCAGCAGCCAAGATTCATGGCGGGGGGGCCTCCAAGAGACCCAGTACTTC
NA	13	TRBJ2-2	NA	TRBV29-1	CSVNRDRHGELFF	TGCAGCGTGAACAGGGATCGTCACGGGGAGCTGTTTTTT
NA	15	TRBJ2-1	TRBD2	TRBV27	CASSLSGRASYEQFF	TGTGCCAGCAGTTTAAGCGGGAGGGCGTCCTATGAGCAGTTCTTC
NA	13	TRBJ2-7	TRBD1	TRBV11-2	CASSLGSGDRGYF	TGTGCCAGCAGCTTAGGGTCGGGGGACAGGGGTTACTTC
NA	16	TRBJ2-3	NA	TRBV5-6	CASSPSKGLEVGTQYF	TGTGCCAGCAGCCCGTCAAAAGGACTCGAGGTTGGTACGCAGTATTTT
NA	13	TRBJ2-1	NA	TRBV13	CASSLPSGNEQFF	TGTGCCAGCAGCTTACCCTCGGGGAATGAGCAGTTCTTC
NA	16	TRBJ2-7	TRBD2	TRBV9	CASSDRGLADSYEQYF	TGTGCCAGTTCAGATAGAGGGCTAGCGGACTCCTACGAGCAGTACTTC
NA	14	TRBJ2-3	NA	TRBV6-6	CASSYYRGRDTQYF	TGTGCCAGCAGTTACTACCGGGGGAGAGATACGCAGTATTTT
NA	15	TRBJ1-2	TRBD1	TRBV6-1	CASREGQGRLGGYTF	TGTGCCAGCAGGGAGGGACAGGGTAGATTAGGTGGCTACACCTTC
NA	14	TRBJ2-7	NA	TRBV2	CASTGGASSYEQYF	TGTGCCAGCACCGGCGGAGCTAGCTCCTACGAGCAGTACTTC
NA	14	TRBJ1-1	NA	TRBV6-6	CASNHRELNTEAFF	TGTGCCAGCAATCACAGGGAACTGAACACTGAAGCTTTCTTT
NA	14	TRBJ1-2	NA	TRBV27	CASSPPGGFYGYTF	TGTGCCAGCAGTCCCCCGGGGGGATTCTATGGCTACACCTTC
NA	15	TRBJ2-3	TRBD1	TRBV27	CASSSRQGVTDTQYF	TGTGCCAGCAGTTCGCGACAGGGGGTAACAGATACGCAGTATTTT
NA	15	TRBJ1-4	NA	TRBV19	CASSMGAGLDEKLFF	TGTGCCAGTAGTATGGGCGCAGGGTTGGATGAAAAACTGTTTTTT
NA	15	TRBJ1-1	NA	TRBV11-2	CASSFAIGEGREAFF	TGTGCCAGCAGCTTCGCCATAGGGGAGGGTCGGGAAGCTTTCTTT
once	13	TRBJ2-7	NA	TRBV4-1	CASSQDGEDEQYF	TGCGCCAGCAGCCAAGATGGGGAGGACGAGCAGTACTTC
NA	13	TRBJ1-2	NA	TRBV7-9	CASSLNNNYGYTF	TGTGCCAGCAGCTTAAACAATAACTATGGCTACACCTTC
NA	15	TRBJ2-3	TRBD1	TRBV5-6	CASSLDRGFTDTQYF	TGTGCCAGCAGCCTGGACAGGGGATTCACAGATACGCAGTATTTT
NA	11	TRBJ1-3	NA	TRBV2	CATPAGNTIYF	TGTGCCACTCCAGCTGGAAACACCATATATTTT
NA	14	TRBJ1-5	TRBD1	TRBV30	CAWSPGQGDQPQHF	TGTGCCTGGAGTCCGGGACAGGGGGATCAGCCCCAGCATTTT
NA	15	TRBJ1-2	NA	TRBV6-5	CASSYSSRGTGGYTF	TGTGCCAGCAGTTACTCGAGCAGGGGAACGGGGGGCTACACCTTC
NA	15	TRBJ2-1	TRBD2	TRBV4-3	CASSQTSGGYNEQFF	TGCGCCAGCAGCCAAACTAGCGGGGGCTACAATGAGCAGTTCTTC
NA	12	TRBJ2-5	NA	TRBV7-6	CASSTGLETQYF	TGTGCCAGCAGTACAGGGCTAGAGACCCAGTACTTC
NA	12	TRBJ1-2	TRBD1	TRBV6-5	CASRTGFYGYTF	TGTGCCAGCAGGACAGGGTTCTATGGCTACACCTTC
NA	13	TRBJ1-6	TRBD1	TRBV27	CASSTGGRSPLHF	TGTGCCAGCAGTACAGGGGGCAGGTCACCCCTCCACTTT
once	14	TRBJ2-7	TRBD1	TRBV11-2	CASSLVGQGDEQYF	TGTGCCAGCAGCTTAGTCGGACAGGGGGACGAGCAGTACTTC
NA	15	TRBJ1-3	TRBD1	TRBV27	CASSDLQGAGNTIYF	TGTGCCAGCTCCGACCTACAGGGGGCTGGAAACACCATATATTTT
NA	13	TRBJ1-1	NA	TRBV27	CASSSRGVTEAFF	TGTGCCAGCAGTTCCCGCGGGGTTACTGAAGCTTTCTTT
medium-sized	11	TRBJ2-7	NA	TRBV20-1	CSAREVYEQYF	TGCAGTGCTAGGGAGGTTTACGAGCAGTACTTC
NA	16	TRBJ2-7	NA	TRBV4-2	CASSQGRADTTYEQYF	TGTGCCAGCAGCCAAGGGAGGGCAGACACCACCTACGAGCAGTACTTC
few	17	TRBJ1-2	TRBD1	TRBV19	CASSILGTGGIHNGYTF	TGTGCCAGTAGTATCCTTGGGACAGGGGGGATACATAATGGCTACACCTTC
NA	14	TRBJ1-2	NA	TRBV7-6	CASSLVRDGYGYTF	TGTGCCAGCAGCTTAGTCAGGGATGGCTATGGCTACACCTTC
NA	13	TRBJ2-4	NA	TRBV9	CASSATAKNIQYF	TGTGCCAGCAGCGCGACTGCCAAAAACATTCAGTACTTC
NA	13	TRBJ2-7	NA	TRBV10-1	CASSESSGDEQYF	TGCGCCAGCAGTGAGTCGTCGGGGGACGAGCAGTACTTC
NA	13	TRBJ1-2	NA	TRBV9	CASSVTENYGYTF	TGTGCCAGCAGCGTTACAGAGAACTATGGCTACACCTTC
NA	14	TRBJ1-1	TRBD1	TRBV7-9	CASSAKTGVFAAFF	TGTGCCAGCAGCGCCAAAACAGGGGTGTTTGCAGCTTTCTTT
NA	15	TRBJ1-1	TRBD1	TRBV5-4	CASSGGQGGNTEAFF	TGTGCCAGCAGCGGAGGACAGGGTGGGAACACTGAAGCTTTCTTT
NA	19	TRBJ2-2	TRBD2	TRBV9	CASSDRLNGRTRNTGELFF	TGTGCCAGCAGCGACCGACTCAACGGGAGGACAAGAAACACCGGGGAGCTGTTTTTT
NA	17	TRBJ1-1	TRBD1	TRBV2	CASPVVRDSDTNTEAFF	TGTGCCAGCCCAGTAGTCCGGGACAGCGATACGAACACTGAAGCTTTCTTT
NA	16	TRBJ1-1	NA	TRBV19	CASSIRGEGVNTEAFF	TGTGCCAGTAGTATTCGGGGGGAGGGGGTCAACACTGAAGCTTTCTTT
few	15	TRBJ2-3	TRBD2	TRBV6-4	CASKGLAGSTDTQYF	TGTGCCAGCAAAGGACTAGCGGGGAGCACAGATACGCAGTATTTT
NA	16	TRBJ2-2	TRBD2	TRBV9	CASSVGAGVPAGELFF	TGTGCCAGCAGCGTAGGAGCGGGGGTCCCAGCCGGGGAGCTGTTTTTT
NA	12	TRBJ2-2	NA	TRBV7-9	CASSSPSGELFF	TGTGCCAGCAGCTCCCCATCCGGGGAGCTGTTTTTT
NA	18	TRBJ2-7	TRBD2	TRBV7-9	CASSPGLAGGSASYEQYF	TGTGCCAGCAGCCCGGGACTAGCGGGAGGTTCCGCCTCCTACGAGCAGTACTTC
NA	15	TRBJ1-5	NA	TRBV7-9	CASSPGGWGNQPQHF	TGTGCCAGCAGCCCCGGGGGGTGGGGCAATCAGCCCCAGCATTTT
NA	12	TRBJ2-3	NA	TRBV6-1	CASSEIAVTQYF	TGTGCCAGCAGTGAAATAGCGGTTACGCAGTATTTT
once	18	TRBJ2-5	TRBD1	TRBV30	CAWVDLDRRHQNQETQYF	TGTGCCTGGGTAGACCTGGACAGGAGACACCAAAACCAAGAGACCCAGTACTTC
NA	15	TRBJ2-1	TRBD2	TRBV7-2	CASSPGTSAYNEQFF	TGTGCCAGCAGCCCGGGGACTAGCGCCTACAATGAGCAGTTCTTC
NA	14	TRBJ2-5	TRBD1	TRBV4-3	CASSLTGGAETQYF	TGCGCCAGCAGCCTAACAGGGGGCGCAGAGACCCAGTACTTC
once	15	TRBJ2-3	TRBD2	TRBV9	CASSSSGTSGSTQYF	TGTGCCAGCAGCTCCTCTGGGACTAGCGGGAGTACGCAGTATTTT
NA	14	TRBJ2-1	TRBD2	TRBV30	CAWNPGLADNEQFF	TGTGCCTGGAATCCGGGACTAGCGGACAATGAGCAGTTCTTC
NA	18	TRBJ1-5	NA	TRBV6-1	CASSEAGWEVIANQPQHF	TGTGCCAGCAGTGAAGCGGGGTGGGAGGTTATAGCAAATCAGCCCCAGCATTTT